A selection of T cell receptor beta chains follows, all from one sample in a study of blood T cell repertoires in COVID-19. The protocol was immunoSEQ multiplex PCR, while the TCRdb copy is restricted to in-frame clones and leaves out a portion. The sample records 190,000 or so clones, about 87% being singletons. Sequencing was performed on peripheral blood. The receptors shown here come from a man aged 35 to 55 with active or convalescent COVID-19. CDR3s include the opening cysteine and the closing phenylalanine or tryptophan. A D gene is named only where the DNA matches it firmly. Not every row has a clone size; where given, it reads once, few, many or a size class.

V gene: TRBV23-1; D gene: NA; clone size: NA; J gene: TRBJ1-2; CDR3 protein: CASTPRRHPNYGYTF; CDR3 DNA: TGCGCCAGCACCCCTCGCAGGCATCCGAACTATGGCTACACCTTC
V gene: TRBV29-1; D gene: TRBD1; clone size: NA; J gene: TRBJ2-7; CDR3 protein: CSVARDSYEQYF; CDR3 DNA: TGCAGCGTTGCCCGGGACAGCTACGAGCAGTACTTC
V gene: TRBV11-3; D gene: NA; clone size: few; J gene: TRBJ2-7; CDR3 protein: CASSLEQGQGTYEQYF; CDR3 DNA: TGTGCCAGCAGCTTAGAACAAGGGCAGGGGACCTACGAGCAGTACTTC
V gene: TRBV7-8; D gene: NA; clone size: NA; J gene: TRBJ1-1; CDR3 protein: CASSQYRELNTEAFF; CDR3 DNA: TGTGCCAGCAGCCAGTACAGGGAACTGAACACTGAAGCTTTCTTT
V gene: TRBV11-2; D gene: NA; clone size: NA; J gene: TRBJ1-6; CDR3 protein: CASSWAGNNSPLHF; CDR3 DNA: TGTGCCAGCAGCTGGGCAGGGAACAATTCACCCCTCCACTTT
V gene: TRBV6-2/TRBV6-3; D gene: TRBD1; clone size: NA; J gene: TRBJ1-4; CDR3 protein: CASSSTGTALNEKLFF; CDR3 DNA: TGTGCCAGCAGTTCAACCGGGACAGCCCTTAATGAAAAACTGTTTTTT
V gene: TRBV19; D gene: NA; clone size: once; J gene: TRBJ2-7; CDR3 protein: CASSTRHSSYEQYF; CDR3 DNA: TGTGCCAGTAGTACGCGACATTCGTCCTACGAGCAGTACTTC
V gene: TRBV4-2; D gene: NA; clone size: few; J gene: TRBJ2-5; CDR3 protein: CASSQGGGTQYF; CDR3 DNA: TGTGCCAGCAGCCAAGGTGGAGGGACCCAGTACTTC
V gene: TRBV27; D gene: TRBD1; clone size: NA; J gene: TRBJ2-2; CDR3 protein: CASRDRDRSSMFF; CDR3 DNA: TGTGCCAGCAGGGACCGGGACAGGTCAAGTATGTTTTTT
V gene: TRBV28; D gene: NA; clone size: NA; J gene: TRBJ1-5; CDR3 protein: CASSFGLGSESQHF; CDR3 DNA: TGTGCCAGCAGTTTTGGTTTGGGGAGTGAGTCCCAGCATTTT
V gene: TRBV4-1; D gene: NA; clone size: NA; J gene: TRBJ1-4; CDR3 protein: CATGLGANEKLFF; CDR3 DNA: TGCGCCACCGGGCTCGGGGCTAATGAAAAACTGTTTTTT
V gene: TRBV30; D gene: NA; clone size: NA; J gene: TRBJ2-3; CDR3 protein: CAWSTDWLDTQYF; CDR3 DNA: TGTGCCTGGAGTACCGACTGGTTAGATACGCAGTATTTT
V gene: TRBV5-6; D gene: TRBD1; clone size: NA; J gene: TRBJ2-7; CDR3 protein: CASSWDSSYEQYF; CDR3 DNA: TGTGCCAGTTCCTGGGACAGCTCTTACGAGCAGTACTTC
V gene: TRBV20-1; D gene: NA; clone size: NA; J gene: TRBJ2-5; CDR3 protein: CSASRGSLETQYF; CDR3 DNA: TGCAGTGCTAGTCGCGGTTCTCTAGAGACCCAGTACTTC
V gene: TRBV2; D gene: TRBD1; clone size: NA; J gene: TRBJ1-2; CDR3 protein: CASNRGQGANNYGYTF; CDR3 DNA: TGTGCCAGCAACAGGGGACAGGGTGCTAATAACTATGGCTACACCTTC
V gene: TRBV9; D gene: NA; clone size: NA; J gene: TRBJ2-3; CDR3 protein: CASSPQGLGTDTQYF; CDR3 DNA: TGTGCCAGCAGCCCGCAGGGGTTGGGCACAGATACGCAGTATTTT
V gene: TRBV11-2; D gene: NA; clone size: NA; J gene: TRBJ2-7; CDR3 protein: CASSLVGAFNEQYF; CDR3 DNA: TGTGCCAGCAGCTTAGTGGGGGCGTTCAACGAGCAGTACTTC
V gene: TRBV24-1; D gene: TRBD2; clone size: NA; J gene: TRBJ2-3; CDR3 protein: CATSVTSGGAKDTQYF; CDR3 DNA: TGTGCCACCAGTGTAACTAGCGGGGGGGCTAAAGATACGCAGTATTTT
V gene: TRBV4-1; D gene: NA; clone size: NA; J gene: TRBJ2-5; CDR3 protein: CASSQSVIQETQYF; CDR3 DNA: TGCGCCAGCAGCCAATCAGTGATCCAAGAGACCCAGTACTTC
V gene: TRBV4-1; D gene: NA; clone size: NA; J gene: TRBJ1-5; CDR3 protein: CASSHLQDSNQPQHF; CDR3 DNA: TGCGCCAGCAGCCACCTACAGGATAGCAATCAGCCCCAGCATTTT
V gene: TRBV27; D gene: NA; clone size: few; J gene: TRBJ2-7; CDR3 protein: CATRTVYEQYF; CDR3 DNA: TGTGCCACCCGAACAGTCTACGAGCAGTACTTC
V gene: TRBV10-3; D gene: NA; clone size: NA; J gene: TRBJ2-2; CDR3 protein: CAIGAGFDTGELFF; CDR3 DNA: TGTGCCATCGGAGCAGGGTTTGACACCGGGGAGCTGTTTTTT
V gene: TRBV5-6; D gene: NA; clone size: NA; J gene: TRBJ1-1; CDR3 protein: CASSLATGVNTEAFF; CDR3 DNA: TGTGCCAGCAGCTTGGCGACAGGAGTGAACACTGAAGCTTTCTTT
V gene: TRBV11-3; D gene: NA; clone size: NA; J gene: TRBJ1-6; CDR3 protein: CASSIHRDSPLHF; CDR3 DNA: TGTGCCAGCAGCATCCACAGGGATTCACCCCTCCACTTT
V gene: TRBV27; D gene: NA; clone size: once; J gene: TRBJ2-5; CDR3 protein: CASYPGAGIGETQYF; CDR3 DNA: TGTGCCAGCTACCCGGGAGCCGGTATTGGGGAGACCCAGTACTTC
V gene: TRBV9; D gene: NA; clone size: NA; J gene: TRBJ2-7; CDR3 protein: CASSVETSPPYEQYF; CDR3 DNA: TGTGCCAGCAGCGTAGAAACGAGCCCCCCGTACGAGCAGTACTTC
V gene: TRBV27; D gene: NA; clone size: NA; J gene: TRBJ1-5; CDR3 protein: CASSLMEGNQPQHF; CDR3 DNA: TGTGCCAGCAGTTTAATGGAGGGCAATCAGCCCCAGCATTTT
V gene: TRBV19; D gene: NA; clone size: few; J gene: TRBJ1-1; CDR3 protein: CASRKTGVYTEAFF; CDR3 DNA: TGTGCCAGTAGGAAGACAGGCGTGTACACTGAAGCTTTCTTT
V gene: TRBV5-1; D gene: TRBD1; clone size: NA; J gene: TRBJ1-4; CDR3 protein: CASSEGTGDEKLFF; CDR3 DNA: TGCGCCAGCAGCGAGGGGACAGGCGATGAAAAACTGTTTTTT
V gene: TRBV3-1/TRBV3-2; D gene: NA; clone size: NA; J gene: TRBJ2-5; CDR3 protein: CASSQRGETQYF; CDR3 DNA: TGTGCCAGCAGCCAAAGAGGAGAGACCCAGTACTTC
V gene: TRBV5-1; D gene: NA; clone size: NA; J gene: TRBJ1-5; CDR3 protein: CASTGRNQPQHF; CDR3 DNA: TGCGCCAGCACTGGGCGCAATCAGCCCCAGCATTTT
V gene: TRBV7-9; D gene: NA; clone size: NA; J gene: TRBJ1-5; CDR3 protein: CASSDSWAGNQPQHF; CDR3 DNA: TGTGCCAGCAGCGACTCTTGGGCAGGGAATCAGCCCCAGCATTTT
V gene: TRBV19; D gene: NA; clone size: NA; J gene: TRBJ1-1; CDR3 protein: CASSMGEGGTEAFF; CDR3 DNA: TGTGCCAGTAGTATGGGCGAGGGAGGGACTGAAGCTTTCTTT
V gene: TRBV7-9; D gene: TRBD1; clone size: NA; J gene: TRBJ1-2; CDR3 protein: CASSPKGQDYGYTF; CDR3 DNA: TGTGCCAGCAGCCCAAAGGGACAGGACTATGGCTACACCTTC
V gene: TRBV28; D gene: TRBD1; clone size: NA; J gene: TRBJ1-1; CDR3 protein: CASSFKTRGPEAFF; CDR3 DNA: TGTGCCAGCAGTTTTAAGACGAGGGGGCCTGAAGCTTTCTTT
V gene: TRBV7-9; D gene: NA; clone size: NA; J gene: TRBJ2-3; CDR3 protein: CASSLARDYTDTQYF; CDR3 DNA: TGTGCCAGCAGCTTAGCTCGCGACTACACAGATACGCAGTATTTT
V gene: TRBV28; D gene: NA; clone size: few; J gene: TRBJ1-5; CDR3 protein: CASTLGGHFQHF; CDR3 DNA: TGTGCCAGCACCCTAGGGGGTCACTTCCAGCATTTT
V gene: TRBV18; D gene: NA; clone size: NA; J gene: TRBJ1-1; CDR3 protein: CASSPSQGNTEAFF; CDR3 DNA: TGTGCCAGCTCTCCCAGCCAGGGGAACACTGAAGCTTTCTTT
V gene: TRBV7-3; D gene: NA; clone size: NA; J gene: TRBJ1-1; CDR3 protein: CASSLNPSGTEAFF; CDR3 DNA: TGTGCCAGCAGCTTAAATCCATCGGGGACTGAAGCTTTCTTT
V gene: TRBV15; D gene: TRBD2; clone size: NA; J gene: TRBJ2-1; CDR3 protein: CATSRGLAGNEQFF; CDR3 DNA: TGTGCCACCAGCAGGGGACTAGCTGGCAATGAGCAGTTCTTC
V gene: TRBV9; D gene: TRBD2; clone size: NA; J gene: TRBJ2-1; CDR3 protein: CASSVASGYPHEQFF; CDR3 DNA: TGTGCCAGCAGCGTAGCTAGCGGGTACCCGCATGAGCAGTTCTTC
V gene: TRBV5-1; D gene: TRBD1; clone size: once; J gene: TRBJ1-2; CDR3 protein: CASSFTGVGYTF; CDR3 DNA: TGCGCCAGCAGCTTTACAGGGGTCGGCTACACCTTC
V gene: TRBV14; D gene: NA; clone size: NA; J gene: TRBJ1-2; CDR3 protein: CASSTQTGAYGYTF; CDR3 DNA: TGTGCCAGCAGCACGCAGACTGGGGCCTATGGCTACACCTTC
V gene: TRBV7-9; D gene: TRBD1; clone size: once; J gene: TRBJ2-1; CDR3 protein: CASSPGQGVGNEQFF; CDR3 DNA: TGTGCCAGCAGTCCGGGACAGGGAGTAGGGAATGAGCAGTTCTTC
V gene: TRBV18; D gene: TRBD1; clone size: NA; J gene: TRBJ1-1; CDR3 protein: CASSPRTGEYTEAFF; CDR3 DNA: TGTGCCAGCTCTCCTAGGACAGGAGAGTACACTGAAGCTTTCTTT
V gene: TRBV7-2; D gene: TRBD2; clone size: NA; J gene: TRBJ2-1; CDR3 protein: CASSLDGGGRYNEQFF; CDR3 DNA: TGTGCCAGCAGCTTAGACGGCGGGGGGAGGTACAATGAGCAGTTCTTC
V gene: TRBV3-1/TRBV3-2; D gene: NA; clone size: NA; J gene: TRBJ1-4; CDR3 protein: CASSQQGSGEKLFF; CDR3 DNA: TGTGCCAGCAGCCAACAGGGGAGTGGTGAAAAACTGTTTTTT
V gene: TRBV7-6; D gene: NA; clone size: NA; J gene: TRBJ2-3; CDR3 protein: CASSLQEGTVTQYF; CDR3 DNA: TGTGCCAGCAGCTTACAGGAGGGGACAGTAACGCAGTATTTT
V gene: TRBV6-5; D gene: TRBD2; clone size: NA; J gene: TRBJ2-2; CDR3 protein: CASTLGGGTGELFF; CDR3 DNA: TGTGCCAGCACCTTGGGGGGGGGCACCGGGGAGCTGTTTTTT
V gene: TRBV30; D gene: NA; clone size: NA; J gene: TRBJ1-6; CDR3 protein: CAWSVLGTDNSPLHF; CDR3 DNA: TGTGCCTGGAGTGTACTAGGGACTGATAATTCACCCCTCCACTTT
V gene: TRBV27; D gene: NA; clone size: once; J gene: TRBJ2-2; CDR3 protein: CASSFGGGGELFF; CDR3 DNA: TGTGCCAGCAGTTTTGGGGGCGGCGGGGAGCTGTTTTTT
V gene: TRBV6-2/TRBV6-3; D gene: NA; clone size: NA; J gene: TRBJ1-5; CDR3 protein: CASSLPGGNQPQHF; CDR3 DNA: TGTGCCAGCAGCCTCCCGGGGGGCAATCAGCCCCAGCATTTT
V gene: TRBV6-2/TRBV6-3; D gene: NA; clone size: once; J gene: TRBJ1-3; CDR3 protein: CASSYGGRWSSGNTIYF; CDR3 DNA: TGTGCCAGCAGTTACGGCGGGAGATGGAGCTCTGGAAACACCATATATTTT
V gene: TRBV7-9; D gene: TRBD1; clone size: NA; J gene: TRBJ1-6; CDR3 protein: CASSSGTGGPSPLHF; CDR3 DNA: TGTGCCAGCAGCTCAGGGACAGGGGGTCCCTCACCCCTCCACTTT
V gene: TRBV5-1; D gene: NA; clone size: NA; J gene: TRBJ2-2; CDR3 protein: CASSLIISGELFF; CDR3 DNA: TGCGCCAGCAGCTTGATTATATCCGGGGAGCTGTTTTTT